Reported below is one TCR beta chain. The antigen is not known. TCRB CDR3 was amplified from 2 ug genomic DNA or less. Repertoires were generated with immunoSEQ multiplex PCR, while TCRdb's copy carries only in-frame clones and drops some. The sample holds tens of thousands of clones, 80% to 90% seen once. The sample comes from a study of glioma-infiltrating T cells after dendritic cell vaccination. Study-level background: Dendritic cell vaccine was injected intradermally three times, biweekly.

Study observations and caveats: Patients with more pretreatment TILs had longer time to progression and survival. Complete blood and tumor specimen sets were limited to few patients.

Trimming pared 1 base from V and 0 bases from J, leaving 18 bases between. Germline loops: CDR1 MGHRA, CDR2 YSYEKL. The CDR3 spans 18 residues. The TCR originated in a human donor with glioblastoma. This chain uses TRBV4-1 with TRBJ1-2; D unresolved. The material was blood, obtained before dendritic cell vaccination. The CDR3 region has the DNA TGCGCCAGCAGCCAAGCCGCGGGGAGGGCAGACTCTAACTATGGCTACACCTTC. Its protein is CASSQAAGRADSNYGYTF.